These 5 T cell receptor beta chains share one sample of origin, sequenced in a study of regulatory T cells in long-lasting Graves disease (TCRdb year 2021). Preparation of the library involved multiplex PCR. TCRdb records Illumina HiSeq 4000 as the sequencer. iRepertoire HTBI primers and Arm-PCR amplification of CDR3 regions were used to construct TCR beta libraries. TCRdb reworked the public reads: Q25 trimming with fastp, MiXCR clone assembly, productive beta chains retained. Entries are consolidated by CDR3 protein sequence, retaining the most common genes and DNA. The sample table shows 600,000 to 650,000 distinct CDR3 sequences, and 15% to 20% are seen once. Together, the top ten hold about 18% of the sample. The time point tag for this specimen amounts to: newly diagnosed GD, antithyroid drugs for less than 3 months. For both TCR sequencing and RNA sequencing, RNA was extracted from PBMCs using TRIzol.

Another study also made use of these data, one on T cells in Graves' hyperthyroidism and ophthalmopathy.

This sample comprised peripheral blood mononuclear cells (PBMCs), obtained at new diagnosis, from a patient treated with antithyroid drugs. The receptors derive from a woman in her 30s with Graves disease. Donor details come from another sample of the same person, matched by shared clones.

The chain couples TRBV30 to TRBJ2-7, with 13 bases matching TRBD2. Germline CDR1 GTSNPN, CDR2 SVGIG (reference sequence). This CDR3 contains 15 residues. J lost 3 bases, V lost 1 base, and 3 bases had no gene match. The CDR3 is CAWSEGLAGIYEQYF. The CDR3 nucleotides are TGTGCCTGGAGTGAGGGACTAGCGGGGATCTACGAGCAGTACTTC.

This clonotype appeared many times. The CDR3 DNA is TGTGCCAACTACGGGGGACGAGATGGCTACACCTTC. It specifies CANYGGRDGYTF. This chain uses TRBV28 with TRBJ1-2; a possible D gene is TRBD1 (5 bases). This CDR3 spans 12 amino acids. CDR1 is MDHEN, CDR2 SYDVKM, per germline. V shed 10 bases and J shed 6 bases, with 15 bases lying between them.

This clonotype was seen many times. This chain uses TRBV28 with TRBJ1-4; TRBD1 is a possible D gene (5 bases). V gave up 3 bases and J gave up 5 bases, with 22 bases separating them. The germline CDR1 and CDR2 sequences are MDHEN and SYDVKM. This CDR3 contains 18 residues. In DNA, the CDR3 is TGTGCCAGCAGTTTTGGTCAGGGCACTCAATACTTAAATGAAAAACTGTTTTTT. Translating gives CASSFGQGTQYLNEKLFF. The full variable domain, in which reference TRBV28 and TRBJ1-4 provide the parts outside the CDR3, is DVKVTQSSRYLVKRTGEKVFLECVQDMDHENMFWYRQDPGLGLRLIYFSYDVKMKEKGDIPEGYSVSREKKERFSLILESASTNQTSMYLCASSFGQGTQYLNEKLFFGSGTQLSVL.

This clonotype was counted between two and nine times. The chain is built from TRBV20-1 and TRBJ1-2; 8 bases line up with TRBD1. CDR3 length: 14 amino acids. V trimming: 3 bases; J trimming: 3 bases; junction bases outside the gene matches: 6. The germline gives CDR1 DFQATT, CDR2 SNEGSKA (reference sequence). For the CDR3, the DNA is TGCAGTGCTAGGGTCCGGGACAGGCACTATGGCTACACCTTC. Translating it yields CSARVRDRHYGYTF.

This clonotype occurred many times. The chain is built from TRBV27 and TRBJ2-7; the match to TRBD1 covers 10 bases. The ends lost 5 bases at V and 4 bases at J; junction bases unmatched: 5. CDR3 length equals 14 residues. CDR1 and CDR2 (germline): MNHEY, SMNVEV (reference sequence). For the CDR3, the DNA is TGTGCCAGCAGTAACCCGGGACAGGGGTACGAGCAGTACTTC. Translating gives CASSNPGQGYEQYF.